This TCR beta chain came from a study of glioma-infiltrating T cells after dendritic cell vaccination. Regarding time point: after dendritic cell vaccination, including at tumor progression/relapse. Germline V gene sequence: CDR1 SNHLY, CDR2 FYNNEI. CDR3 length: 16 residues. J was trimmed by 2 bases and V by 4 bases; bases with no gene match: 10. Method: immunoSEQ multiplex PCR; TCRdb's copy keeps in-frame clones and lacks some. The sample records approximately 110,000 clones, around 89% being singletons. The input for sequencing was blood, taken after dendritic cell vaccination. The TCR comes from a human donor with glioblastoma. The genes are TRBV2 and TRBJ2-7; TRBD1 matches 8 bases. The CDR3 is CASSAPPTGVTYEQYF. The CDR3 DNA reads TGTGCCAGCAGTGCACCCCCGACAGGGGTGACCTACGAGCAGTACTTC.